This T cell receptor (beta chain) appears in the sequencing data of a study of blood T cell repertoires in COVID-19. Study at large: PBMCs, B-cell-depleted T cells, or T cells provided the cDNA or gDNA that made up the material.

Libraries were prepared by immunoSEQ multiplex PCR; TCRdb keeps only in-frame clonotypes and omits some of them. The table lists approximately 210,000 clones, around 87% of them singletons. Cohort placement rested on clinical history that participants reported themselves. The TCR comes from a man aged 25 to 40 in a cohort exposed to, infected with or recovered from COVID-19 (not recorded which). Sequenced: PBMCs or T cells enriched from blood (not recorded which).

The chain's CDR3 is CASSSLAGASYEQYF. For the CDR3, the DNA is TGTGCCAGCAGCTCGCTAGCGGGAGCCAGCTACGAGCAGTACTTC. This chain connects TRBV11-2 to TRBJ2-7; 10 bases are shared with TRBD2. The junction had 6 bases not matched to a gene; V was cut back by 4 bases and J by 3 bases. Germline V gene lookup returns CDR1 SGHAT and CDR2 FQNNGV. This CDR3 is 15 amino acids long.